This T cell receptor (beta chain) was profiled in a study of T cells in Graves' hyperthyroidism and ophthalmopathy. This clonotype was counted only a few times. V lost 6 bases, J lost 5 bases, and 20 bases lay in between. This CDR3 is built from 14 residues. The germline gives CDR1 SQVTM, CDR2 ANQGSEA. The TCR beta CDR3 regions underwent amplification using RNA transcripts as the source. In the first-round RT-PCR of the TCR CDR3, the HTBI primer set was used. TCRdb re-derived calls from the multiplex PCR reads in MiXCR, one entry per CDR3 protein. The sample includes around 430,000 distinct CDR3 sequences, 15% of them seen just once.

This clonotype was sampled from a woman aged 30 to 39 with Graves' hyperthyroidism. The V gene is TRBV29-1, the J gene TRBJ2-7, with a tentative D call TRBD2 (6 bases). Material for sequencing was blood. For the CDR3, the DNA is TGCAGCGTGCGTCACAGGCTGGAGGGCGACGAGCAGTACTTC. Encoded protein: CSVRHRLEGDEQYF.